The sequence of this T cell receptor (beta chain) was determined in a study of shared clonotypes between healthy human individuals. Germline loops: CDR1 MNHEY, CDR2 SVGAGI. After removal of 7 bases from V and 4 bases from J, the junction contained 6 bases not matched to a gene. The CDR3 runs to 15 residues. The data were produced by immunoSEQ multiplex PCR, yet TCRdb's version contains in-frame clones alone and is incomplete. There are some 1 million clones in the sample; about 74% occur only once, and over 1.3% lies in the top ten. This TCR came from a young man in good health. The rearrangement joins TRBV6-5 to TRBJ2-1, with 11 bases identical to TRBD2. The sequenced sample was memory CD4+ T cells sorted from blood. Subset defined: CD45RA-negative fraction. This CDR3 reads CASIDTSGGYNEQFF. CDR3 sequence (DNA): TGTGCCAGCATCGACACTAGCGGGGGTTACAATGAGCAGTTCTTC.